A single sample gave rise to the 17 T cell receptor beta chains below, sequenced in a study of control samples from healthy donors and cancer patients. Generated by immunoSEQ multiplex PCR, the TCRdb table keeps only in-frame clones and is missing some. The table lists some 76,000 clones, about nine tenths of them singletons. The sequenced sample was PBMCs. All receptors derive from a woman aged 45-60 years with colorectal cancer.

This clone has ten or more counts. J is TRBJ2-2 and V is TRBV4-1; tentatively, D is TRBD1 (6 bases). Germline CDR1 MGHRA, CDR2 YSYEKL. The CDR3 totals 17 residues. V was shortened by 4 bases and J by 2 bases, with 17 bases between the two germline ends. The CDR3: CASSRMTPGGNTGELFF. CDR3 DNA: TGCGCCAGCAGCCGGATGACACCTGGGGGCAACACCGGGGAGCTGTTTTTT.

The V gene is TRBV7-2, the J gene TRBJ1-2, with 9 bases lining up with TRBD1. The germline gives CDR1 SGHTA, CDR2 FQGNSA. This CDR3 is 14 amino acids long. After removal of 5 bases from V and 7 bases from J, the junction contained 8 bases not matched to a gene. CDR3 DNA sequence: TGTGCCAGCAGCACCGGGACAGGGTCGCGTGGCTACACCTTC. Its translation: CASSTGTGSRGYTF.

The chain links TRBV3-1 (or the pseudogene TRBV3-2) to TRBJ1-6; the D gene is possibly TRBD1 (6 bases). Trimming pared 5 bases from V and 10 bases from J, leaving 9 bases between. Germline CDR1 LGHDT, CDR2 YNNKEL (reference sequence). This CDR3 region has 12 residues. The CDR3, as DNA: TGTGCCAGCAGCAGGGACAAATCACCCCTCCACTTT. Its translation: CASSRDKSPLHF.

The chain is built from TRBV4-2 and TRBJ1-3, with D possibly matching TRBD1 (6 bases). There are 16 residues in the CDR3. V was pared by 0 bases and J by 4 bases, with 13 bases between. CDR1 is LGHNA and CDR2 is YNFKEQ in the germline V gene. The CDR3 loop reads CASSQDLSGGGNTIYF. The DNA of the CDR3 is TGTGCCAGCAGCCAAGACCTCTCCGGGGGCGGAAACACCATATATTTT.

The V call is TRBV6-5, the J call TRBJ2-5; D is unresolved. Trimming took 0 bases from V and 4 from J, leaving 12 bases between them. This CDR3 region has 15 residues. The germline gives CDR1 MNHEY, CDR2 SVGAGI. The CDR3 region has the DNA TGTGCCAGCAGTTACTCGAAGCCCTTCCGAGAGACCCAGTACTTC. Translated: CASSYSKPFRETQYF.

This chain links TRBV21-1 with TRBJ1-1; the table's D call, TRBD1, was not checked against the DNA. TRBV21-1 is a listed pseudogene. The CDR3 contains 16 residues. CDR3 loop: CASSTPDRVMNTEAFF. In nucleotides, the CDR3 is TGTGCCAGCAGCACACCTGACAGGGTCATGAACACTGAAGCTTTCTTT.

The CDR3 here is CAWSGAGNTIYF. In DNA form, the CDR3 reads TGTGCCTGGTCAGGGGCTGGAAACACCATATATTTT. The chain has TRBV30 and TRBJ1-3, with D perhaps matching TRBD1 (6 bases). V was cut by 5 bases and J by 2 bases, with 7 bases left in between. The CDR3 consists of 12 residues. Germline-derived CDR1 and CDR2 are GTSNPN and SVGIG (reference sequence).

The chain carries TRBV6-1 and TRBJ2-3; TRBD2 matches 9 bases. Germline lookup yields CDR1 MNHNS and CDR2 SASEGT. The V gene end was trimmed by 2 bases and the J gene end by 5 bases; junction bases not matched to a gene: 8. The CDR3 is 16 residues long. The CDR3 reads CASSESPAGGRDTQYF. Here the CDR3 DNA reads TGTGCCAGCAGTGAATCCCCAGCGGGGGGCAGAGATACGCAGTATTTT.

This clone was found once. This chain uses TRBV7-3 with TRBJ2-6; 9 bases are shared with TRBD1. The J segment lost 2 bases and the V segment lost 5 bases, leaving 13 bases of the junction unmatched. The CDR3 consists of 19 residues. Germline CDR1 and CDR2: SGHTA and FQGTGA. DNA of the CDR3: TGTGCCAGCAGCACAACCGGGACAGGGTGGAGCACTGGGGCCAACGTCCTGACTTTC. As protein: CASSTTGTGWSTGANVLTF.

This chain connects TRBV7-2 to TRBJ1-4, with no clear D. Trimming left V 5 bases short and J 0 bases short, with 13 bases between. Per germline, CDR1 SGHTA and CDR2 FQGNSA. The CDR3 runs 16 residues. CDR3 protein: CASSMGYGATNEKLFF. The DNA for the CDR3 is TGTGCCAGCAGCATGGGGTACGGGGCAACTAATGAAAAACTGTTTTTT.

This chain connects TRBV29-1 to TRBJ2-5, with TRBD1 matching 10 bases. CDR1 is SQVTM, CDR2 ANQGSEA, per germline. V shed 7 bases, J shed 4 bases, and the junction held 6 bases outside the gene matches. CDR3 length: 13 residues. The CDR3: CSAGGQGRETQYF. The DNA for the CDR3 is TGCAGCGCCGGGGGACAGGGGAGAGAGACCCAGTACTTC.

The chain combines TRBV4-1 with TRBJ2-1; D is unclear. V lost 0 bases and J 6 bases, leaving 6 bases between the germline ends. In germline, CDR1 is MGHRA, CDR2 YSYEKL. This CDR3 comprises 13 residues. In DNA form, the CDR3 reads TGCGCCAGCAGCCAAGATACCAGCAATGAGCAGTTCTTC. Protein sequence: CASSQDTSNEQFF.

The chain recombines TRBV3-1 (or the pseudogene TRBV3-2) with TRBJ1-4; 8 bases fit TRBD1. The trim removed 4 bases at V and 10 bases at J, leaving 2 bases unmatched. Germline V CDR1 and CDR2: LGHDT, YNNKEL (reference sequence). CDR3 length equals 12 residues. The CDR3 DNA follows: TGTGCCAGCAGCCCAGGACAGGGAAAACTGTTTTTT. Amino acid sequence: CASSPGQGKLFF.

V is TRBV5-1 and J is TRBJ2-6; possibly TRBD1 for D (6 bases). The CDR3 consists of 17 residues. Trimming pared 2 bases from V and 0 bases from J, leaving 12 bases between. Germline V gives CDR1 SGHRS, CDR2 YFSETQ. The CDR3 DNA follows: TGCGCCAGCAGCTTCTCAACAGGGCCCTCTGGGGCCAACGTCCTGACTTTC. The encoded protein is CASSFSTGPSGANVLTF.

CDR3 residues: CASGGSGGAYNEQFF. CDR3 DNA sequence: TGTGCCAGCGGCGGGAGCGGGGGAGCCTACAATGAGCAGTTCTTC. This chain uses TRBV2 with TRBJ2-1; the match to TRBD2 covers 8 bases. The CDR3 is 15 residues long. J lost 2 bases, V lost 8 bases, and 8 bases had no gene match. Per the germline V gene, CDR1 is SNHLY and CDR2 is FYNNEI.

The CDR3 is CASSHSRQGAPETQYF. The CDR3 nucleotides read TGCGCCAGCAGCCATTCGAGACAGGGGGCGCCGGAGACCCAGTACTTC. The J gene is TRBJ2-5, the V gene TRBV4-1, with 10 bases aligning to TRBD1. This CDR3 has 16 residues. The V and J ends lost 3 bases and 5 bases, in that order; junction bases with no gene match: 9. In germline, CDR1 is MGHRA, CDR2 YSYEKL.

The chain links TRBV2 to TRBJ2-3, with 7 bases identical to TRBD2. Germline V gene lookup returns CDR1 SNHLY and CDR2 FYNNEI. After removal of 8 bases from V and 2 bases from J, the junction contained 4 bases not matched to a gene. There are 13 residues in the CDR3. CDR3 residues: CASEAGTTDTQYF. The CDR3 DNA follows: TGTGCCAGCGAAGCGGGAACCACAGATACGCAGTATTTT.